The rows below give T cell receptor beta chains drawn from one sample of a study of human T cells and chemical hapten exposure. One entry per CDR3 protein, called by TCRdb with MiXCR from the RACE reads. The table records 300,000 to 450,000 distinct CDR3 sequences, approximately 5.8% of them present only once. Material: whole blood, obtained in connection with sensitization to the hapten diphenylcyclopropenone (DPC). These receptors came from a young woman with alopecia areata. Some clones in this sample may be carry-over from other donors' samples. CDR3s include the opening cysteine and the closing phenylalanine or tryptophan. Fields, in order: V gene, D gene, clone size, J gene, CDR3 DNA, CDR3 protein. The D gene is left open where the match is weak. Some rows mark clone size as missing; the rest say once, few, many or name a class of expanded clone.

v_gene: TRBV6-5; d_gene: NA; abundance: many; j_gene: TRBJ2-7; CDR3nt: TGTGCCAGCAGTTACGAGGCCGGTTCCTACGAGCAGTACTTC; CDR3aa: CASSYEAGSYEQYF
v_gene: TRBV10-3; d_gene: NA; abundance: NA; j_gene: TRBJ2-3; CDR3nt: TGTGCCACGAGCAGTGCGGTGGGCACAGATACGCAGTATTTT; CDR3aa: CATSSAVGTDTQYF
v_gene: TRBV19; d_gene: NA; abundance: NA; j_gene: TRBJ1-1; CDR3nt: TGTGCCAGTAGTATCGGCAGCATGAACACTGAAGCTTTCTTT; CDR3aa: CASSIGSMNTEAFF
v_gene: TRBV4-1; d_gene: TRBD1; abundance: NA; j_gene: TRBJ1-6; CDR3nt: TGCGCCAGCAGCCCCTTCTCTCCGGGACAGAGAAATTCACCCCTCCACTTT; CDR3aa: CASSPFSPGQRNSPLHF
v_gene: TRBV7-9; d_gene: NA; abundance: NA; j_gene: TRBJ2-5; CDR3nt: TGTACAAGCAGCTTAGTGCCCGGAGGACGCGAGACCCAGTACTTC; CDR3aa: CTSSLVPGGRETQYF
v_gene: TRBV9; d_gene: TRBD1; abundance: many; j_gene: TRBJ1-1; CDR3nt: TGTGCCAGCAGCCCACGGACAGGGGACACTGAAGCTTTCTTT; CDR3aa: CASSPRTGDTEAFF
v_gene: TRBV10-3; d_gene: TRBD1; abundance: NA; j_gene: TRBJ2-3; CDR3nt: TGTGCCATCAGGGGCGGGACAGGGATCGATACGCAGTATTTT; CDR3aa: CAIRGGTGIDTQYF
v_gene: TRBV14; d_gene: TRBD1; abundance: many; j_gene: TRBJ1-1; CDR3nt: TGTGCCAAGGGGCCGGGCAGGGGGTTTGGGACTGAAGCTTTCTTT; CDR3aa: CAKGPGRGFGTEAFF
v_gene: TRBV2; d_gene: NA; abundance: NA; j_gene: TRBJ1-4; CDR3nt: TGTGCCAGTGGGGGCGGACCTGCAACTAATGAAAAACTGTTTTTT; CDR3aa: CASGGGPATNEKLFF
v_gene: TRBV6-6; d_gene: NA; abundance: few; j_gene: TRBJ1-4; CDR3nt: TGTGCCAGCAGTCAGAATGAAAAACTGTTTTTT; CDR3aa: CASSQNEKLFF
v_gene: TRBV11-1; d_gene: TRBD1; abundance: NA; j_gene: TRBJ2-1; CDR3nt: TGTGCCAGCAGCCTTGGACAGGGCCACTACAATGAGCAGTTCTTC; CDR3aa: CASSLGQGHYNEQFF
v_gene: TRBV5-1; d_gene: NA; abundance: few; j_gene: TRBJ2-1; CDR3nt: TGCGCCAGCAGCTTGGACACAGGAGACTCCTACAATGAGCAGTTCTTC; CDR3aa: CASSLDTGDSYNEQFF
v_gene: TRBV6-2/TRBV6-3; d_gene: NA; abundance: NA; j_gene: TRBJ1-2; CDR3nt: TGTGCCAGCATTCCAGGGAACAAATACTATGGCTACACCTTC; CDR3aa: CASIPGNKYYGYTF
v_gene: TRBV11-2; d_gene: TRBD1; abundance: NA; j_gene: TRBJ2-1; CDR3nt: TGTGCCAGCAGCTTAGGATCGACAGGGCGCAATGAGCAGTTCTTC; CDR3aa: CASSLGSTGRNEQFF
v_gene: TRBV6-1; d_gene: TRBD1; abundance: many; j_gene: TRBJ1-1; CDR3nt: TGTGCCAGCAGTGAAGCTTACAGGGGTCTTACTGAAGCTTTCTTT; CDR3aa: CASSEAYRGLTEAFF
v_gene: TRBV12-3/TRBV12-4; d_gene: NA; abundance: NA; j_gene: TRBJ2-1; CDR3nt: TGTGCCAGCAGTACCGGGACGAATGAGCAGTTCTTC; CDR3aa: CASSTGTNEQFF
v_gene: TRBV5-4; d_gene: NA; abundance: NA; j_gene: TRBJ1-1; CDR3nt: TGTGCCAGCAGCGGGGGGCAAGTTGAAGCTTTCTTT; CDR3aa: CASSGGQVEAFF
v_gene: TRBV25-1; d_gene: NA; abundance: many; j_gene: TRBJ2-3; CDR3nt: TGTGCCAGCAGTCCGGGACACCCGCAAGATACGCAGTATTTT; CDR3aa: CASSPGHPQDTQYF
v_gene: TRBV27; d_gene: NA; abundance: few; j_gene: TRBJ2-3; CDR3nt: TGTGCCAGCAGTTCGGGACTTGCTATAAGTACGCAGTATTTT; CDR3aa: CASSSGLAISTQYF
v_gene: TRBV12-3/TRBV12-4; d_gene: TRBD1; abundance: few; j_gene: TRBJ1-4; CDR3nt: TGTGCCAGCAGTCCCCGACAGGGGGCTTATGAAAAACTGTTTTTT; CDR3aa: CASSPRQGAYEKLFF
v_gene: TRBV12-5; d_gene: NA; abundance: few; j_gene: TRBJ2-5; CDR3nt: TGTGCTAGTGGTCTGACAGGGACCCAGTACTTC; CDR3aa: CASGLTGTQYF
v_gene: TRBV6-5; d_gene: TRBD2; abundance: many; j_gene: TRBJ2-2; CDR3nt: TGTGCCAGCAGTTACGCCTCTAGCGGGGGGCCGGGGACCGGGGAGCTGTTTTTT; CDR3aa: CASSYASSGGPGTGELFF
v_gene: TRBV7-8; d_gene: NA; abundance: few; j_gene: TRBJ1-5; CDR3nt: TGTGCCAGCAGCCATAGGGGCAGTCTCAATCAGCCCCAGCATTTT; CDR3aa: CASSHRGSLNQPQHF
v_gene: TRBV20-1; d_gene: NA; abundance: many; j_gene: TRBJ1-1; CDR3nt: TGCAGTGCTGGGGAGGGGGACACTGAAGCTTTCTTT; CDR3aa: CSAGEGDTEAFF
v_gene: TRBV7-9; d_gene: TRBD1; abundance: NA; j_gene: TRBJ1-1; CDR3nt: TGTGCCAGCAGACAGGGACAGCAGAACACTGAAGCTTTCTTT; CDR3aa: CASRQGQQNTEAFF
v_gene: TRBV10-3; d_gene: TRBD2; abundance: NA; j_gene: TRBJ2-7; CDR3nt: TGTGCCATCAGCGTCAAGCGGGGAAACTACGAGCAGTACTTC; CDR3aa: CAISVKRGNYEQYF
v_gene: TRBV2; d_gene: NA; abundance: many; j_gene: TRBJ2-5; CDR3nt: TGTGCCAGCAGTGAAAGAGGAGAGACCCAGTACTTC; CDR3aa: CASSERGETQYF
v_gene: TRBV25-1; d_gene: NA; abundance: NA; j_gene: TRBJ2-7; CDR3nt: TGTGCCAGCAGTGAATTCCGAGGGGGTAGCTACGAGCAGTACTTC; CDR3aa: CASSEFRGGSYEQYF
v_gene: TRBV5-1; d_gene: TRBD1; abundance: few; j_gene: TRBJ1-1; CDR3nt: TGCGCCAGCAGCTTGGGGTTAGGGACAGGGGTCATGAACACTGAAGCTTTCTTT; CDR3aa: CASSLGLGTGVMNTEAFF
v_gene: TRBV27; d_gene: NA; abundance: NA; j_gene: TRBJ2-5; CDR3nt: TGTGCCAGCAGTTCCCAGGGGACGCTTGGGGAGACCCAGTACTTC; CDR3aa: CASSSQGTLGETQYF
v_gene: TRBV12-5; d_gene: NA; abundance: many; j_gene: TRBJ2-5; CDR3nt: TGTGCTAGTGGACGAGGGGGAGCAGAGACCCAGTACTTC; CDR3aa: CASGRGGAETQYF
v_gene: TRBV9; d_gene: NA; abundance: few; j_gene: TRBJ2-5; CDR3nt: TGTGCCAGCAGCGTAGCGGTAGAGGGGTCACAAGAGACCCAGTACTTC; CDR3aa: CASSVAVEGSQETQYF
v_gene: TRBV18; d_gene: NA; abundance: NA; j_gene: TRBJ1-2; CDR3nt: TGTGCCAGCTCACCAGAAAGCACGGGTGACTATGGCTACACCTTC; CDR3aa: CASSPESTGDYGYTF
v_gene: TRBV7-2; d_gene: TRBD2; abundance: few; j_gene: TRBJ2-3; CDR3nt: TGTGCCAGCAGCCCCAGGACTAGCGGGGGTAGAGATACGCAGTATTTT; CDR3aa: CASSPRTSGGRDTQYF
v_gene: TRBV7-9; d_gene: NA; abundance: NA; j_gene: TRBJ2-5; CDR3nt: TGTGCCAGCAGCTCAAACAAGAATCGGGACTTGCAAGAGACCCAGTACTTC; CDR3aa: CASSSNKNRDLQETQYF
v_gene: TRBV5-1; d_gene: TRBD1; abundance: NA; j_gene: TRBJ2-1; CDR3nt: TGCGCCAGCAGCTTGTATTGGGGGACAGGGAGGAATGAGCAGTTCTTC; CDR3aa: CASSLYWGTGRNEQFF
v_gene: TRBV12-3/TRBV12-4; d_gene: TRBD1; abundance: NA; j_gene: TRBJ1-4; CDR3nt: TGTGCCAGCAGTTTAGACGGGACAGTTAATGAAAAACTGTTTTTT; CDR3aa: CASSLDGTVNEKLFF
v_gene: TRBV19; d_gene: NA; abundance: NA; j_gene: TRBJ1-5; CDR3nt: TGTGCCAGTAGTATAGACGGGATTTATCAGCCCCAGCATTTT; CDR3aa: CASSIDGIYQPQHF
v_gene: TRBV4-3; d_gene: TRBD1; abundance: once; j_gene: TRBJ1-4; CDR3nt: TGCGCCAGCAGCCATGTCCGGACAGGTTGGGGTGAAAAACTGTTTTTT; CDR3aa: CASSHVRTGWGEKLFF
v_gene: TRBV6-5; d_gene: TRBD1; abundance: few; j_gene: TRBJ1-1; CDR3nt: TGTGCCAGCAGTTACGGACAGGGGAGAGCTTTCTTT; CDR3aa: CASSYGQGRAFF
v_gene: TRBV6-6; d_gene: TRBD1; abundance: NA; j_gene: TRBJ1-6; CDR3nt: TGTGCCAGCAGTTCGGGACAGGGTCCTTCACCCCTCCACTTT; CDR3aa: CASSSGQGPSPLHF
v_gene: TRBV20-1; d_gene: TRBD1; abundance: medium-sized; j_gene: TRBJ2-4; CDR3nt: TGCAGTGCGCCGGACAGGGTATCCAAAAACATTCAGTACTTC; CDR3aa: CSAPDRVSKNIQYF
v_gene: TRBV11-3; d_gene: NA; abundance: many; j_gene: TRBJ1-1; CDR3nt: TGTGCCAGCAGCTTCACAGGGCACACTGAAGCTTTCTTT; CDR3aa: CASSFTGHTEAFF
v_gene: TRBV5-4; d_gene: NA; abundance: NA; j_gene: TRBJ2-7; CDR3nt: TGTGCCAGCAGCTTGGGTGGCAGGGCGGTCCACGAGCAGTACTTC; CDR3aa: CASSLGGRAVHEQYF
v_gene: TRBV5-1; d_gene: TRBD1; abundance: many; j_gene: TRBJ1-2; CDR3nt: TGCGCCAGCAAGGTCGAAGGGGGCGATGGCTACACCTTC; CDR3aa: CASKVEGGDGYTF